The 11 T cell receptor beta chains reported below all come from one sample, sequenced in a study of fetal regulatory T cell absence and autoimmunity. Assay used: immunoSEQ multiplex PCR; TCRdb lists only in-frame clones, some missing. The sample holds about 46,000 clones, about 80% seen once. Specimen: cord blood. These receptors originate from a newborn boy with IPEX syndrome.

The chain employs TRBV27 and TRBJ2-1, with 12 bases aligning to TRBD1. From germline, CDR1 is MNHEY and CDR2 SMNVEV (reference sequence). V shed 2 bases, J shed 2 bases, and the junction held 4 bases outside the gene matches. The CDR3 runs 17 residues. The CDR3 bases are TGTGCCAGCAGTTTACGGGGACAGGGGGCGCCCTACAATGAGCAGTTCTTC. Translation gives CASSLRGQGAPYNEQFF.

This chain uses TRBV6-5 with TRBJ1-1; D is perhaps TRBD1 (6 bases). Trimming stripped 5 bases from V and 6 bases from J, with 13 bases between. CDR1 MNHEY and CDR2 SVGAGI come from the germline V gene. This CDR3 has 13 amino acids. In DNA form, the CDR3 reads TGTGCCAGCAGTGAAGCGGGGGCACCTGAAGCTTTCTTT. It yields the protein CASSEAGAPEAFF.

This sequence joins TRBV25-1 and TRBJ2-1; tentatively, D is TRBD2 (5 bases). Deletions cut 4 bases from V and 3 bases from J, with 19 bases between. In germline, CDR1 is MGHDK, CDR2 SYGVNS. This CDR3 has 17 amino acids. CDR3 loop: CASSGSLGDGIYNEQFF. CDR3 bases: TGTGCCAGCAGTGGATCCCTGGGTGACGGGATCTACAATGAGCAGTTCTTC.

This clone is a singleton in its sample. This rearrangement joins TRBV10-2 to TRBJ2-2; possibly TRBD1 or TRBD2 for D (6 bases each). V gave up 7 bases and J gave up 2 bases, with 23 bases separating them. Per the germline V gene, CDR1 is WSHSY and CDR2 is SAAADI. The CDR3 length is 18 residues. CDR3 DNA: TGCGCCAGCAATACAGTGGGGGGCTGGTTTGGAAACACCGGGGAGCTGTTTTTT. This gives the protein CASNTVGGWFGNTGELFF.

V usage is TRBV7-2 and J usage is TRBJ1-1, with D unresolved. Trimming stripped 2 bases from V and 1 base from J, with 5 bases between. From germline, CDR1 is SGHTA and CDR2 FQGNSA. This CDR3 contains 13 residues. CDR3 sequence reads: CASSLTGNTEAFF. DNA of the CDR3: TGTGCCAGCAGCTTAACGGGGAACACTGAAGCTTTCTTT. Full variable domain (missing parts from reference TRBV7-2 and TRBJ1-1): GAGVSQSPSNKVTEKGKDVELRCDPISGHTALYWYRQSLGQGLEFLIYFQGNSAPDKSGLPSDRFSAERTGGSVSTLTIQRTQQEDSAVYLCASSLTGNTEAFFGQGTRLTVV.

V and J are TRBV19 and TRBJ2-7, with TRBD1 as a possible D gene (6 bases). V was shortened by 1 base and J by 3 bases, with 13 bases between the two germline ends. Germline-derived CDR1 and CDR2 are LNHDA and SQIVND (reference sequence). This CDR3 contains 15 residues. The CDR3: CASSIGYGQHYEQYF. The CDR3 coding sequence is TGTGCCAGTAGTATAGGATACGGACAGCACTACGAGCAGTACTTC.

The chain has TRBV4-1 and TRBJ2-5; 9 bases align to TRBD1. The germline V gene has CDR1 MGHRA and CDR2 YSYEKL. V shed 6 bases and J 1 base; nucleotides not matched to a gene: 6. CDR3 size: 15 residues. The CDR3 bases are TGCGCCAGCAGAAGAACGGACAGGGGCCAAGAGACCCAGTACTTC. Its translation is CASRRTDRGQETQYF.

The V call is TRBV7-8, the J call TRBJ1-2; D call uncertain. V was trimmed by 0 bases and J by 5 bases, leaving 10 bases between them. This CDR3 has 14 amino acids. Germline CDR1 reads SGHVS; CDR2 reads FQNEAQ. The CDR3 DNA follows: TGTGCCAGCAGCTTAGCAGGGAACGGATATGGCTACACCTTC. Residues: CASSLAGNGYGYTF.

The rearrangement uses TRBV15 and TRBJ1-5; TRBD1 might be the D (5 bases). V was pared by 0 bases and J by 6 bases, with 15 bases between. The CDR3 consists of 16 residues. The germline gives CDR1 LNHNV, CDR2 YYDKDF (reference sequence). In DNA, the CDR3 is TGTGCCACCAGCAGAGATCTGAGCGGGGGGGGTCAGCCCCAGCATTTT. Translating it yields CATSRDLSGGGQPQHF. Full variable domain (rest looked up from reference TRBV15 and TRBJ1-5): DAMVIQNPRYQVTQFGKPVTLSCSQTLNHNVMYWYQQKSSQAPKLLFHYYDKDFNNEADTPDNFQSRRPNTSFCFLDIRSPGLGDTAMYLCATSRDLSGGGQPQHFGDGTRLSIL.

The chain uses TRBV6-1 and TRBJ2-2, with D tentatively TRBD2 (7 bases). Trimming took 5 bases from V and 7 from J, leaving 17 bases between them. The length of the CDR3 is 15 residues. Germline V lookup: CDR1 MNHNS, CDR2 SASEGT. CDR3 DNA: TGTGCCAGCAGTCGCTTCCGGGGGGCGGTCGGGGAGCTGTTTTTT. This encodes CASSRFRGAVGELFF.

V gene TRBV19 combines with J gene TRBJ2-1; TRBD2 aligns across 7 bases. Germline V gene lookup returns CDR1 LNHDA and CDR2 SQIVND (reference sequence). CDR3 length: 14 residues. J lost 7 bases, V lost 7 bases, and 10 bases had no gene match. The CDR3 loop is CASTGSGGRNEQFF. In DNA form, the CDR3 reads TGTGCCAGTACCGGGTCGGGGGGAAGAAATGAGCAGTTCTTC.